The 20 T cell receptor beta chains below all came from one sample that was sequenced in a study of graft-versus-host responses after intestinal transplantation (dated by TCRdb to the early 2020s). Library preparation was by the immunoSEQ multiplex PCR assay. TCRdb's version of the immuneACCESS table is confined to in-frame rearrangements and falls short of the full clone set. An unresolved V gene accounts for under half of the shortfall where checked; the remainder is of unknown origin. The sample table holds under 20,000 clones, of which around 93% were seen once. Of the sample, 0.79% is held by the ten largest clones. Sequenced here: PBMCs, sampled 23 days after intestinal transplant. All receptors derive from a human patient who received an intestinal transplant, so some T cells may come from the graft donor.

This clone has just one count. The chain carries TRBV28 and TRBJ2-1, with D tentatively TRBD1 (5 bases). The CDR3 runs 17 residues. The germline V gene has CDR1 MDHEN and CDR2 SYDVKM. V was trimmed by 3 bases and J by 0 bases, leaving 15 bases between them. CDR3 in DNA: TGTGCCAGCAGTTTGTCTCCGACAGTGGACTCCTACAATGAGCAGTTCTTC. Amino acids: CASSLSPTVDSYNEQFF.

The chain joins TRBV20-1 to TRBJ2-7, with D uncertain. Germline V gene lookup returns CDR1 DFQATT and CDR2 SNEGSKA (reference sequence). The V gene lost 4 bases and the J gene lost 5 bases, with 6 bases spanning the gap. The CDR3 totals 10 residues. As DNA, the CDR3 is TGCAGTGCTACAGGAGACGAGCAGTACTTC. This translates into CSATGDEQYF.

The genes are TRBV12-2 and TRBJ2-7; whether TRBD1, the table's D call, matches the DNA was not checked. TRBV12-2 is a pseudogene segment. CDR3 length equals 13 residues. CDR3 in DNA: TGTGCAAGTCGCTTCGTCAGGGGCTACGAGCAGTACTTC. It is translated as CASRFVRGYEQYF.

The chain is built from TRBV19 and TRBJ2-7; the match to TRBD2 covers 14 bases. The trim removed 3 bases at V and 3 bases at J, leaving 1 base unmatched. The CDR3 totals 15 residues. CDR1 is LNHDA, CDR2 SQIVND, per germline (reference sequence). In DNA form, the CDR3 reads TGTGCCAGTAGTATCGGGACTAGCGGGAGCTACGAGCAGTACTTC. This encodes CASSIGTSGSYEQYF.

The V call is TRBV19, the J call TRBJ2-1, with D possibly matching TRBD1 (8 bases). Germline values: CDR1 LNHDA, CDR2 SQIVND (reference sequence). CDR3 size: 19 residues. The V end was cut by 0 bases, the J end by 0 bases, with 18 bases between. CDR3 DNA: TGTGCCAGTAGTATAGATCTGGGAGGGGACAGGAGCTCCTACAATGAGCAGTTCTTC. Encoded protein: CASSIDLGGDRSSYNEQFF.

The chain couples TRBV29-1 to TRBJ2-1; 10 bases align to TRBD2. Looked up from germline, CDR1 is SQVTM and CDR2 is ANQGSEA. This CDR3 comprises 17 residues. After removal of 1 base from V and 8 bases from J, the junction contained 14 bases not matched to a gene. CDR3 DNA sequence: TGCAGCGTTGAAGCTAGCGGGAGTACGTTCCCTGTCCATGAGCAGTTCTTC. Its protein product is CSVEASGSTFPVHEQFF.

This clone appeared once. The chain recombines TRBV5-6 with TRBJ1-5; no definite D call. This CDR3 is built from 15 residues. Looked up from germline, CDR1 is SGHDT and CDR2 is YYEEEE. The germline V and J ends were trimmed by 0 bases and 0 bases, with 7 bases remaining between them. The CDR3 is CASSLAVSSNQPQHF. The CDR3 DNA reads as TGTGCCAGCAGCTTGGCGGTTTCTAGCAATCAGCCCCAGCATTTT.

The chain employs TRBV11-2 and TRBJ2-5; tentatively, D is TRBD2 (5 bases). This CDR3 spans 14 amino acids. Trimming took off 5 bases at V and 5 bases at J, with 15 bases between the two ends. CDR1 and CDR2 from the germline V gene are SGHAT and FQNNGV. The CDR3 coding sequence is TGTGCCAGCAGCCCCGGGATGGTTGGTGAGACCCAGTACTTC. This codes for CASSPGMVGETQYF.

This chain uses TRBV27 with TRBJ2-2; D remains ambiguous. The CDR3 has 15 residues. Germline CDR1 is MNHEY and CDR2 is SMNVEV (reference sequence). Between the trimmed V and J ends, which lost 4 bases and 4 bases, there was a span of 13 bases. Written as DNA, the CDR3 is TGTGCCAGCAGTTCGAGCGAAAGGCCCACCGGGGAGCTGTTTTTT. Protein sequence: CASSSSERPTGELFF.

This clone was counted only a few times. The same CDR3 also results from other DNA sequences found in this sample. The chain links TRBV12-5 to TRBJ2-5; D is ambiguous. Trimming stripped 1 base from V and 5 bases from J, with 5 bases between. The CDR3 covers 12 residues. CDR1 is LGHNT, CDR2 FRNRAP, per germline. The CDR3 DNA follows: TGTGCTAGTGGTTTGGATCGGGAGACCCAGTACTTC. Translation gives CASGLDRETQYF. The whole variable domain, filled in from reference TRBV12-5 and TRBJ2-5, reads DARVTQTPRHKVTEMGQEVTMRCQPILGHNTVFWYRQTMMQGLELLAYFRNRAPLDDSGMPKDRFSAEMPDATLATLKIQPSEPRDSAVYFCASGLDRETQYFGPGTRLLVL.

This clone was detected only a few times. V usage is TRBV6-6 and J usage is TRBJ2-7, with TRBD1 matching 7 bases. This CDR3 region has 14 residues. CDR1 is MNHNY and CDR2 is SVGAGI in the germline V gene (reference sequence). V shed 2 bases, J shed 0 bases, and the junction held 1 base outside the gene matches. Here the CDR3 reads CASSYRDSSYEQYF. The CDR3 bases are TGTGCCAGCAGTTACCGGGACAGCTCCTACGAGCAGTACTTC.

This chain uses TRBV28 with TRBJ1-1; D is undetermined. There are 14 residues in the CDR3. Germline lookup yields CDR1 MDHEN and CDR2 SYDVKM. Between the trimmed V and J ends, which lost 3 bases and 0 bases, there was a span of 8 bases. The CDR3 sequence: CASSLEFMNTEAFF. Written as DNA, the CDR3 is TGTGCCAGCAGTTTGGAGTTCATGAACACTGAAGCTTTCTTT.

This clone has only one observation. The V gene is TRBV9, the J gene TRBJ2-5; TRBD1 is a possible D gene (5 bases). Germline assignment: CDR1 SGDLS and CDR2 YYNGEE. Trimming stripped 0 bases from V and 1 base from J, with 10 bases between. The CDR3 covers 15 residues. CDR3 sequence reads: CASSVDPGPQETQYF. CDR3 DNA: TGTGCCAGCAGCGTAGACCCAGGGCCCCAAGAGACCCAGTACTTC. Supplemented by reference TRBV9 and TRBJ2-5, the full variable domain reads DSGVTQTPKHLITATGQRVTLRCSPRSGDLSVYWYQQSLDQGLQFLIQYYNGEERAKGNILERFSAQQFPDLHSELNLSSLELGDSALYFCASSVDPGPQETQYFGPGTRLLVL.

The J gene is TRBJ2-3, the V gene TRBV5-6; either TRBD1 or TRBD2 may fit D (5 bases each). Germline assignment: CDR1 SGHDT and CDR2 YYEEEE. The CDR3 spans 16 residues. V was shortened by 2 bases and J by 5 bases, with 18 bases between the two germline ends. The CDR3, as DNA: TGTGCCAGCAGCTTAACAGTCCGGCCGGGACGAGATACGCAGTATTTT. As protein: CASSLTVRPGRDTQYF.

The chain joins TRBV6-5 to TRBJ2-3, with 9 bases matching TRBD2. Per the germline V gene, CDR1 is MNHEY and CDR2 is SVGAGI. V shed 5 bases, J shed 5 bases, and the junction held 8 bases outside the gene matches. The CDR3 length is 15 residues. The CDR3: CASSVRLLAGDTQYF. The CDR3 DNA is TGTGCCAGCAGTGTCCGTCTACTAGCGGGAGATACGCAGTATTTT.

V is TRBV30 and J is TRBJ2-1, with 7 bases lining up with TRBD1. This CDR3 region has 16 residues. Germline assignment: CDR1 GTSNPN and CDR2 SVGIG (reference sequence). V was pared by 3 bases and J by 2 bases, with 10 bases of the junction left unmatched. This CDR3 is CAWSLGGNFPYNEQFF. The CDR3 DNA reads as TGTGCCTGGAGCCTAGGGGGCAACTTCCCCTACAATGAGCAGTTCTTC.

This chain links TRBV5-1 with TRBJ2-3; unclear D gene. The CDR3 length is 16 residues. Trimming shortened V by 2 bases and J by 1 base, and 14 bases separated the two germline ends. Germline CDR1 SGHRS, CDR2 YFSETQ. CDR3 in DNA: TGCGCCAGCAGCTTAGCCGGCTACCGCCGCACAGATACGCAGTATTTT. It encodes CASSLAGYRRTDTQYF.

The chain has TRBV5-1 and TRBJ2-2; D is perhaps TRBD2 (5 bases). Looked up from germline, CDR1 is SGHRS and CDR2 is YFSETQ. Trimming took off 1 base at V and 4 bases at J, with 17 bases between the two ends. The CDR3 is made up of 17 amino acids. The CDR3 sequence is CASSLKRAESGTGELFF. Here the CDR3 DNA reads TGCGCCAGCAGCTTGAAGAGGGCCGAATCGGGCACCGGGGAGCTGTTTTTT.

This rearrangement joins TRBV5-6 to TRBJ2-7, with 7 bases identical to TRBD1. The J segment lost 0 bases and the V segment lost 4 bases, leaving 4 bases of the junction unmatched. Germline V lookup: CDR1 SGHDT, CDR2 YYEEEE. The CDR3 spans 14 residues. In nucleotides, the CDR3 is TGTGCCAGCAGCGACCGGGACAGCTCCTACGAGCAGTACTTC. Protein product: CASSDRDSSYEQYF.

V gene TRBV7-8 combines with J gene TRBJ2-5; D remains ambiguous. Germline V gene data show CDR1 as SGHVS and CDR2 as FQNEAQ. Trimming removed 5 bases at V and 5 bases at J, with 12 bases between. The length of the CDR3 is 13 residues. The CDR3 region has the DNA TGTGCCAGCAGCCTGCAGAGGACGGAGACCCAGTACTTC. As protein: CASSLQRTETQYF.